This entry concerns a single TCR beta chain. This entry comes from a study of blood T cell repertoires in COVID-19. Study at large: Whether acute or convalescent, the COVID-19 samples came from the United States, Italy and Spain. PBMCs, B-cell-depleted T cells, or T cells were the source of the cDNA or gDNA that made up the material.

Study processing details: Amplified reference gene primers provided the basis for estimating nucleated cell counts. TCRdb keeps only in-frame clones here, not all; method: immunoSEQ multiplex PCR. The D gene and trimming were derived from the DNA, and the V and J assignments and clone size from that table. The sample carries 88,000 or so clones, 70% to 80% recorded once. Per germline, CDR1 ENHRY and CDR2 SYGVKD. The germline V and J ends were trimmed by 0 bases and 11 bases, with 17 bases remaining between them. This CDR3 is 15 amino acids long. Source material: peripheral blood. The J gene is TRBJ1-5, the V gene TRBV10-3, with D maybe TRBD1 (5 bases). The sequence was obtained from a human donor in a cohort sampled during active COVID-19. The CDR3 is CAISESATASLSQHF. The CDR3, as DNA: TGTGCCATCAGTGAGTCAGCGACAGCGAGTTTGTCCCAGCATTTT.